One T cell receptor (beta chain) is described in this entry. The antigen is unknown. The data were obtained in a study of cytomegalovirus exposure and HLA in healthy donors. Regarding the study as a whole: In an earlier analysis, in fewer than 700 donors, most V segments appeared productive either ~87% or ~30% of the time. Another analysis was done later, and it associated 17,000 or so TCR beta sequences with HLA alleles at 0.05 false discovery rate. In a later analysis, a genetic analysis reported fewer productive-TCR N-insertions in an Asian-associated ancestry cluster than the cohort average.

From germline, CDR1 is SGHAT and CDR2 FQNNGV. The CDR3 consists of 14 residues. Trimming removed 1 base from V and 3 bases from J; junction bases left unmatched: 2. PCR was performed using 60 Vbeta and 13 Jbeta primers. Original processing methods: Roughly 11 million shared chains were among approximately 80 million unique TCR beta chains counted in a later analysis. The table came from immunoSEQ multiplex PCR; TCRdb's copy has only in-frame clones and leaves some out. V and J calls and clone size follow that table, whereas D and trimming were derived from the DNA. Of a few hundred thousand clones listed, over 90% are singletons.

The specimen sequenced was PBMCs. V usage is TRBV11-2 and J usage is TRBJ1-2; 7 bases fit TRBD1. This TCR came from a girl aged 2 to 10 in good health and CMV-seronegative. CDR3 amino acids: CASSLGGGDYGYTF. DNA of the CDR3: TGTGCCAGCAGCTTAGGAGGGGGCGACTATGGCTACACCTTC.